This entry features one TCR beta chain sequence. This clone's antigen is unknown. Compared with germline, one end of the junction differs, possibly owing to a read error. These data come from a study of tumor and adjacent non-tumor tissue in lung cancer (dated by TCRdb to the late 2010s). A note on the overall study: The cohort included around twelve adenocarcinoma, a couple of squamous cell carcinoma and 1 small cell lung cancer patients. Among the roughly 15 patients, ages ranged from about 30 to 80 years, approximately ten were men and 5 were women, and disease was TNM stage I to III. Bulk TCRbeta repertoires were compared between lung tumor tissue and matched distant non-tumor lung tissue obtained from fewer than 16 lung cancer patients. Sequencing generated a total of 120 million or so productive TCRbeta reads, averaging approximately 3.8 million reads per sample. Over 25 paired specimens, one tumor and one normal lung sample per patient, were profiled by TCRbeta CDR3 sequencing.

Receptor libraries were prepared by multiplex PCR. TCRdb shows the sequencer as Illumina HiSeq 2500. TCRbeta libraries were constructed through three rounds of nested PCR with primers (Table S4) according to protocols modified from ARM-PCR. PCR products of 200-500 bp were gel-excised and purified with the QIAquick gel extraction kit before sequencing. The authors' analysis ran thus. Trimmomatic was used to clean the reads, FLASH was used to merge the reads into complete CDR3 sequences, and MiTCR was used to assign the reads to V(D)J germline segments. Clonal diversity was calculated as the inverse Simpson's index using VDJtools. A read counted as productive if the sequence was in-frame and lacked a premature stop codon. TCRdb reran the public reads through fastp at Q25 and MiXCR, keeping productive beta chains. Under each unique CDR3 protein, matching rows form one entry showing the most common genes and DNA. These V and J calls are TCRdb output, not the study's own analysis. This sample comprises over 110,000 distinct CDR3 sequences, around 60% of them detected only once. Roughly 18% of the sample is in the top ten clones.

CDR1 and CDR2 were assigned from the germline V gene as SGHAT and FQNNGV. There are 15 amino acids in the CDR3, from cysteine to phenylalanine inclusive. Only the CDR3 DNA is retained, 45 bases long and in frame from the first base. General conclusions and limits of the study: Younger patients had significantly higher TCR diversity, and higher tumor TCR diversity was associated with shorter overall and disease-free survival. Tumor tissue showed significantly greater TCR diversity (inverse Simpson) than normal lung tissue (about 400 vs 150, P = 0.0075, Mann-Whitney U test). Only about 15 patients were included in the cohort, and the need for larger samples and more detailed clinical data was noted by the authors. Because peripheral blood was not sequenced, blood TCRbeta repertoires in the lung cancer patients of the study were not examined. The top 100 clones made up a significantly larger cumulative share of the repertoire in normal lung than in tumor tissue. Neither the sequencing platform nor unique molecular identifiers are mentioned in the methods.

Bulk unsorted tissue served as the source for RNA extraction, and RNA quality was assessed using a NanoDrop ND-1000 and an Agilent 2100. Donors were newly diagnosed lung cancer patients admitted for thoracic surgery in China between August and November 2014, without prior chemotherapy. The study excluded patients who had received radiotherapy or chemotherapy before or who had another cancer at the same time. Surgical tissue pieces of about 1-2.1 cm3 were preserved in RNAlater solution and stored at -80 °C until use. The receptor was derived from a man aged 55 to 70 with small cell lung cancer. The sample consisted of lung tumor tissue. The rearrangement combines TRBV11-2 with TRBJ2-1; the junction holds 12 bases that match TRBD2. The CDR3 protein: CVSSFLAGGPADQFF. The DNA reads as follows: TGTGTCAGCAGCTTCCTAGCGGGAGGGCCGGCTGATCAGTTCTTC.